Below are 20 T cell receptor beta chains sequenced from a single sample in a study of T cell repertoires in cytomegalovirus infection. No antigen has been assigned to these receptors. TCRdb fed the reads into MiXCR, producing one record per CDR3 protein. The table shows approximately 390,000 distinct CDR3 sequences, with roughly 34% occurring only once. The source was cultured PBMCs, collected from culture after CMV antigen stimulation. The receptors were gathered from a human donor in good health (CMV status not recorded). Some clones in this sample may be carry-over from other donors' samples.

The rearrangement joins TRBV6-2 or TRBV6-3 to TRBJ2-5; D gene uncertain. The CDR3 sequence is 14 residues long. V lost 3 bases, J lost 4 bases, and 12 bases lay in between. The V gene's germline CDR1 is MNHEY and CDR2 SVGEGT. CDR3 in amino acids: CASSYQGFRETQYF. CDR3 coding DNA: TGTGCCAGCAGTTATCAAGGGTTTCGAGAGACCCAGTACTTC.

CDR3 residues: CACVGPEGLAGDTDTQYF. CDR3 DNA: TGTGCCTGCGTAGGTCCTGAGGGACTAGCGGGAGATACAGATACGCAGTATTTT. The chain has TRBV6-6 and TRBJ2-3, with 14 bases matching TRBD2. Germline V gene data show CDR1 as MNHNY and CDR2 as SVGAGI (reference sequence). The CDR3 has 18 amino acids. V was clipped by 11 bases and J by 3 bases; unmatched bases: 16.

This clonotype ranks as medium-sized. The CDR3: CASSLDAGPYYGYTF. DNA for the CDR3: TGTGCCAGCAGCTTAGATGCAGGCCCCTACTATGGCTACACCTTC. This chain joins TRBV7-2 and TRBJ1-2; D uncertain. The germline V and J ends were trimmed by 1 base and 3 bases, with 12 bases remaining between them. The CDR3 length is 15 residues. Germline-derived CDR1 and CDR2 are SGHTA and FQGNSA.

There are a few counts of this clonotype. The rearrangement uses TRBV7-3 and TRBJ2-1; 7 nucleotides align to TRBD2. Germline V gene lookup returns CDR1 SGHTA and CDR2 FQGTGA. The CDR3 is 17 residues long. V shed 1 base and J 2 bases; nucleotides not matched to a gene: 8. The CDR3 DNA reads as TGTGCCAGCAGCTTAATGGCGGGAGAGGGTCCCTACAATGAGCAGTTCTTC. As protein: CASSLMAGEGPYNEQFF.

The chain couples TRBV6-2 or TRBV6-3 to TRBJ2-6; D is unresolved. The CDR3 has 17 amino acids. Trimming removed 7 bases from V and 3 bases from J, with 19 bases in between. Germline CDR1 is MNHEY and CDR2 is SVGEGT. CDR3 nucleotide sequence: TGTGCCAGCACGCGAGTTGCTAACAAAGGTGGGGCCAACGTCCTGACTTTC. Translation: CASTRVANKGGANVLTF.

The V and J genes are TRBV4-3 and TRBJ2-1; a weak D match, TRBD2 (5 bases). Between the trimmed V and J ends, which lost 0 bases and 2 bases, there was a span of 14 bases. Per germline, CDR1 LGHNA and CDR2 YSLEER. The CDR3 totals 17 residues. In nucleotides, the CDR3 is TGCGCCAGCAGCCAAGATCCTCTAGCCAACCCCTACAATGAGCAGTTCTTC. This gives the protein CASSQDPLANPYNEQFF.

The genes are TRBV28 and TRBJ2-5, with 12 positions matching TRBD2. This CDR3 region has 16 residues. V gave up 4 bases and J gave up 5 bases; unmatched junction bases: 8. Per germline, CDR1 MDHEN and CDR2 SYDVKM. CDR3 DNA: TGTGCCAGCAGTTCCCTAGCGGGAGGGTGGGTGGAGACCCAGTACTTC. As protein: CASSSLAGGWVETQYF.

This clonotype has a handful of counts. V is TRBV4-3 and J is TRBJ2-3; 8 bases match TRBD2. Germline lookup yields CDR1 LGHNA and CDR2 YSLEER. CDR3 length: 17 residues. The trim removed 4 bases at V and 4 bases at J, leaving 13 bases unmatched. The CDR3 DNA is TGCGCCAGCAGCCGGACGACGGCGCGGGAGGTGGCAGATACGCAGTATTTT. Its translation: CASSRTTAREVADTQYF.

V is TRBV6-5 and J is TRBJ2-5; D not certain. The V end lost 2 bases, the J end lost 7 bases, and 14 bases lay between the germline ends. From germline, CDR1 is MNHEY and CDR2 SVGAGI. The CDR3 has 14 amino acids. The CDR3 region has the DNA TGTGCCAGCAGTTACGACTTGGGTTTGGGGACCCAGTACTTC. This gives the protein CASSYDLGLGTQYF.

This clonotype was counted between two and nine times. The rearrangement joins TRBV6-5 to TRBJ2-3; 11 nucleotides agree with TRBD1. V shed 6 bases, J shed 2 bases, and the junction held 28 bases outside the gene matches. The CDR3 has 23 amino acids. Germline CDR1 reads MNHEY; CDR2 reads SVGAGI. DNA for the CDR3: TGTGCCAGCAGAGGGACAGGGGGTTCCCACTTCCCTAGGGCGGGAGGTGTCACAGATACGCAGTATTTT. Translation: CASRGTGGSHFPRAGGVTDTQYF.

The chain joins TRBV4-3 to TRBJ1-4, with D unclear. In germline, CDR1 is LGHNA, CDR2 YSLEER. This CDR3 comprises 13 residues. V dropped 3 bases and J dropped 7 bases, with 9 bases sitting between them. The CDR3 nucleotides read TGCGCCAGCAGCCACCGGCGGGTTGAAAAACTGTTTTTT. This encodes CASSHRRVEKLFF.

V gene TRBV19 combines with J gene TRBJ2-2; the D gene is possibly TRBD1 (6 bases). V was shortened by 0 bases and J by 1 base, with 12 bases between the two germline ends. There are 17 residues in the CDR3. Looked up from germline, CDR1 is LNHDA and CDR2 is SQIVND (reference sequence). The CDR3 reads CASSIDSDRRNTGELFF. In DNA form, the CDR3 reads TGTGCCAGTAGTATAGACTCCGACAGGAGGAACACCGGGGAGCTGTTTTTT.

DNA of the CDR3: TGTGCCAGCAGTCCACAGGACAATGAGCAGTTCTTC. Translating gives CASSPQDNEQFF. The chain carries TRBV6-5 and TRBJ2-1; tentative D call: TRBD1 (5 bases). This CDR3 is 12 amino acids long. Trimming took 5 bases from V and 5 from J, leaving 7 bases between them. CDR1 is MNHEY, CDR2 SVGAGI, per germline.

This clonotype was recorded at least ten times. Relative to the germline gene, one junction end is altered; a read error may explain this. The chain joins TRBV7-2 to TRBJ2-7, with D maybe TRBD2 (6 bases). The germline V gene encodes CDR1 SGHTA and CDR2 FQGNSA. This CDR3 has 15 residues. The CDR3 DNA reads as TGTGCCAGCAGCCCAAATAGACTAGTCTCCCACGAGCAGTACTTC. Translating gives CASSPNRLVSHEQYF.

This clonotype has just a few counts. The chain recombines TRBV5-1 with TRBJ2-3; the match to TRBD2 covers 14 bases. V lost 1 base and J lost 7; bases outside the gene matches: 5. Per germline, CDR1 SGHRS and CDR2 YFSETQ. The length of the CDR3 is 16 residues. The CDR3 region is CASSLSGTSGSNTQYF. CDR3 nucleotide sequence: TGCGCCAGCAGCTTGTCTGGGACTAGCGGGAGTAATACGCAGTATTTT.

The CDR3 loop reads CASSQNGQYNSPLHF. In DNA, the CDR3 is TGCGCCAGCAGCCAAAATGGACAGTATAATTCACCCCTCCACTTT. The gene calls are TRBV4-3 and TRBJ1-6, with D possibly TRBD1 on 6 matching bases. The germline CDR1 and CDR2 sequences are LGHNA and YSLEER. Trimming left V 2 bases short and J 4 bases short, with 9 bases between. There are 15 residues in the CDR3.

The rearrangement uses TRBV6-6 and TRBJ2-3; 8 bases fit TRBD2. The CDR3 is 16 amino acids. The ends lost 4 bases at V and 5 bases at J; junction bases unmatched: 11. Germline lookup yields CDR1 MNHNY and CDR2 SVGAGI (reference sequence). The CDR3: CASSSYEREGLDTQYF. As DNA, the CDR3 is TGTGCCAGCAGTTCGTATGAACGGGAGGGCCTAGATACGCAGTATTTT.

In DNA, the CDR3 is TGTGCCAGCAGTTACCACAACTTCAACACTGAAGCTTTCTTT. Translating gives CASSYHNFNTEAFF. The V and J genes are TRBV6-2 or TRBV6-3 and TRBJ1-1; D not resolved. The V and J ends lost 2 bases and 2 bases respectively, with 9 bases between them. This CDR3 has 14 residues. Germline-derived CDR1 and CDR2 are MNHEY and SVGEGT.

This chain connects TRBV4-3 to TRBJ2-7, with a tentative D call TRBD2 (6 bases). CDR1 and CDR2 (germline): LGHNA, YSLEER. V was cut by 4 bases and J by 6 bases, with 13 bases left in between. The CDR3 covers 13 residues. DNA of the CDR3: TGCGCCAGCAGCCCCGCGGGGCTTATCGAGCAGTACGTC. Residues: CASSPAGLIEQYV.

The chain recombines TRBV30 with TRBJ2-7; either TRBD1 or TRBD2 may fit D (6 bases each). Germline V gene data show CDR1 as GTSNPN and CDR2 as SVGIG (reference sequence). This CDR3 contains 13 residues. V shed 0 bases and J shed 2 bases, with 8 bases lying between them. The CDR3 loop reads CAWSVGGTYEQYF. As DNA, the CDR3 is TGTGCCTGGAGTGTAGGGGGGACCTACGAGCAGTACTTC.